This TCR beta chain was sequenced for a study of blood T cells in healthy people across ages. Whole-study results and caveats: A roughly linear age-dependent decrease characterized TCR beta diversity per million T cells. It was not possible, with unsorted PBMCs, to conclusively compare naive and antigen-experienced cells.

Germline lookup yields CDR1 SGHRS and CDR2 YFSETQ. This CDR3 is 17 amino acids long. Trimming cost V 1 base and J 2 bases, with 16 bases left between them. Roughly 10 milliliters of peripheral blood were drawn from each donor. Whenever a sample was processed, at least 6 million PBMCs were isolated. The authors ran a second PCR of roughly 6 to 11 cycles using a sample-barcoded 5' primer and a J-beta primer mix. One entry per CDR3 protein, called by TCRdb with MiXCR from the 5' RACE reads. This table holds over a million distinct CDR3 sequences, 42% found once. About this clonotype: Its matching antigen is unknown.

This clonotype originated in a woman between 18 and 29 years old in good health. The sequenced sample was blood. The rearrangement uses TRBV5-1 and TRBJ2-1; the D is unclear. The CDR3 sequence is CASSLNRADRTYNEQFF. The DNA for the CDR3 is TGCGCCAGCAGCTTGAATAGGGCGGACCGAACCTACAATGAGCAGTTCTTC.